These 19 T cell receptor beta chains share one sample of origin, sequenced in a study of low-dose radiotherapy and immunotherapy resistance in tumors. Primers used for first-strand cDNA, a TRAV- and TRBV-specific set, covered both alpha and beta chains. TCR amplification ran 15 to 25 PCR cycles using constant-region and V-primer adapter primers. In TCRdb, the reads were re-called with MiXCR into one record per CDR3 protein. The sample carries around 58,000 distinct CDR3 sequences, about 23% recorded once. Described time point: after trial treatment. Specified treatment: LDRT plus nivolumab, ipilimumab, low-dose cyclophosphamide and aspirin (RACIN trial). The sequencing used PBMCs, collected after low-dose radiotherapy plus immunotherapy. The receptors shown here come from a male donor with prostate cancer.

This chain joins TRBV27 and TRBJ1-1, with D possibly matching TRBD1 (6 bases). Trimming pared 3 bases from V and 10 bases from J, leaving 27 bases between. This CDR3 is 17 amino acids long. The germline CDR1 and CDR2 sequences are MNHEY and SMNVEV (reference sequence). The CDR3 sequence is CASSLSKRTDLCDGAFF. CDR3 sequence (DNA): TGTGCCAGCAGTTTGTCCAAAAGGACAGATCTATGTGATGGAGCTTTCTTT.

The chain has TRBV6-6 and TRBJ1-1; TRBD1 matches 8 bases. The CDR3 is 15 residues long. Per the germline V gene, CDR1 is MNHNY and CDR2 is SVGAGI (reference sequence). The junction had 7 bases not matched to a gene; V was cut back by 6 bases and J by 1 base. CDR3 sequence (DNA): TGTGCCAGCAGCACACAACAGGGGGAGAACACTGAAGCTTTCTTT. This translates into CASSTQQGENTEAFF.

This clonotype has ten or more counts. V and J are TRBV20-1 and TRBJ2-1; 11 bases line up with TRBD2. Germline V CDR1 and CDR2: DFQATT, SNEGSKA (reference sequence). V dropped 5 bases and J dropped 8; count of bases not matched to a gene: 11. CDR3 length equals 15 residues. The CDR3 region is CSAALAGGKVDEQFF. The CDR3 nucleotides are TGCAGTGCTGCTCTAGCGGGGGGCAAGGTCGATGAGCAGTTCTTC.

For this clonotype: A far larger clone is only one base removed, so a read error is likely. This chain uses TRBV4-3 with TRBJ2-3; the D is unclear. The germline V gene has CDR1 LGHNA and CDR2 YSLEER. This CDR3 has 16 amino acids. CDR3 sequence: CAISQADRTGTDTQYF. Written as DNA, the CDR3 is TGCGCCATCAGCCAAGCTGATCGAACCGGTACAGATACGCAGTATTTT.

By share, this clonotype counts as medium-sized (0.01 to 0.1%). The rearrangement links TRBV28 to TRBJ2-3; the D is unclear. Trimming pared 2 bases from V and 2 bases from J, leaving 8 bases between. Germline-derived CDR1 and CDR2 are MDHEN and SYDVKM. The CDR3 is 14 residues long. Written as DNA, the CDR3 is TGTGCCAGCAGTTTACTGGGTCCCACAGATACGCAGTATTTT. Residues: CASSLLGPTDTQYF.

V is TRBV10-3 and J is TRBJ1-3; D is undetermined. CDR3 length equals 14 residues. V dropped 6 bases and J dropped 0 bases, with 9 bases sitting between them. Per the germline V gene, CDR1 is ENHRY and CDR2 is SYGVKD. CDR3 bases: TGTGCCATCAGAGAGGCTAGCTCTGGAAACACCATATATTTT. It codes for CAIREASSGNTIYF.

This clonotype appeared many times. This sequence joins TRBV11-3 and TRBJ2-1; D remains unclear. V was shortened by 5 bases and J by 9 bases, with 11 bases between the two germline ends. Per germline, CDR1 SGHNT and CDR2 YENEEA. The CDR3 runs to 12 residues. The chain's CDR3 is CASSGPAGEQFF. The CDR3 DNA reads as TGTGCCAGCAGCGGGCCGGCCGGTGAGCAGTTCTTC.

This clonotype was counted many times. An end of the junction does not agree with germline; a read error may underlie this. The chain carries TRBV7-7 and TRBJ2-5, with a possible D match to TRBD1 (5 bases). The germline V gene has CDR1 SSHAT and CDR2 FNYEAQ (reference sequence). This CDR3 is built from 13 residues. The CDR3 here is CASSTDIQETQYF. As DNA, the CDR3 is TGTGCTAGCAGCACGGACATCCAAGAGACCCAGTACTTC.

In its sample, this clonotype was seen many times. The CDR3, as DNA: TGTGCCAGCAGCTTAGTCGCGGGAGGGAACAATGAGCAGTTCTTC. Amino acid sequence: CASSLVAGGNNEQFF. The chain employs TRBV7-2 and TRBJ2-1; 9 nucleotides agree with TRBD2. The CDR3 is 15 residues long. After removal of 1 base from V and 5 bases from J, the junction contained 3 bases not matched to a gene. Germline values: CDR1 SGHTA, CDR2 FQGNSA.

This clonotype was observed many times. The gene calls are TRBV18 and TRBJ2-7; 9 bases are shared with TRBD1. Trimming cost V 3 bases and J 5 bases; bases outside gene matches: 2. The CDR3 extends over 13 amino acids. Germline V gene data show CDR1 as KGHSH and CDR2 as LQKENI. The CDR3 DNA reads as TGTGCCAGCTCACCGACAGGGGGTCACGAGCAGTACTTC. Protein product: CASSPTGGHEQYF.

This clonotype was seen ten or more times. The V call is TRBV20-1, the J call TRBJ2-3; TRBD2 agrees at 7 bases. This CDR3 has 14 residues. Germline V gene lookup returns CDR1 DFQATT and CDR2 SNEGSKA (reference sequence). Trimming cost V 5 bases and J 6 bases; bases outside gene matches: 11. The CDR3 loop reads CSAPDGRVMDTQYF. DNA of the CDR3: TGCAGTGCTCCGGATGGGAGGGTTATGGATACGCAGTATTTT.

The chain recombines TRBV27 with TRBJ2-5; no reliable D call. Germline CDR1 reads MNHEY; CDR2 reads SMNVEV (reference sequence). This CDR3 is built from 12 residues. V lost 5 bases and J lost 0, with 4 bases in between. For the CDR3, the DNA is TGTGCCAGCAGTCAAAACCAAGAGACCCAGTACTTC. Translated, it gives CASSQNQETQYF.

This clonotype was seen ten or more times. The chain is built from TRBV10-3 and TRBJ2-6; D perhaps matches TRBD1 (5 bases). The germline V and J ends were trimmed by 6 bases and 0 bases, with 15 bases remaining between them. The CDR3 totals 17 residues. Germline V lookup: CDR1 ENHRY, CDR2 SYGVKD. CDR3 DNA sequence: TGTGCCATCAGCTCGGGCCAGGGAAACTCTGGGGCCAACGTCCTGACTTTC. Translation: CAISSGQGNSGANVLTF.

This clonotype was picked up many times. This rearrangement joins TRBV9 to TRBJ2-2; 8 bases match TRBD2. Trimming took 4 bases from V and 1 from J; bases not matched to a gene: 6. The CDR3 consists of 16 residues. Germline loops: CDR1 SGDLS, CDR2 YYNGEE. CDR3 residues: CASSPLAGRNTGELFF. Here the CDR3 DNA reads TGTGCCAGCAGCCCTTTAGCGGGGCGGAACACCGGGGAGCTGTTTTTT. The whole variable domain, remainder taken from reference TRBV9 and TRBJ2-2, is DSGVTQTPKHLITATGQRVTLRCSPRSGDLSVYWYQQSLDQGLQFLIQYYNGEERAKGNILERFSAQQFPDLHSELNLSSLELGDSALYFCASSPLAGRNTGELFFGEGSRLTVL.

Details on this clonotype: Only one base separates this from a far larger clonotype, so it likely reflects a read error. The rearrangement links TRBV7-2 to TRBJ2-1; no firm D call. Germline CDR1 is SGHTA and CDR2 is FQGNSA. Trimming took 5 bases from V and 13 from J, leaving 18 bases between them. The CDR3 length is 13 residues. In DNA, the CDR3 is TGTGCCAGCAGCCAAGGGTCGAGAGAGACCCAGTTCTTC. Translation gives CASSQGSRETQFF.

V gene TRBV9 combines with J gene TRBJ2-1; 7 nucleotides agree with TRBD2. V lost 2 bases, J lost 8 bases, and 13 bases stayed unmatched. The CDR3 length is 16 residues. Germline CDR1 reads SGDLS; CDR2 reads YYNGEE. CDR3 loop: CASSVSPTSQFYEQFF. CDR3 bases: TGTGCCAGCAGCGTCTCTCCGACTAGCCAGTTCTATGAGCAGTTCTTC.

This clonotype showed up many times. The chain carries TRBV20-1 and TRBJ2-1, with 9 bases lining up with TRBD2. Germline CDR1 reads DFQATT; CDR2 reads SNEGSKA (reference sequence). J gave up 5 bases and V 6 bases, and 5 bases lay outside the gene matches. CDR3 length equals 13 residues. The CDR3 spells CSAPGLANNEQFF. The CDR3 DNA reads as TGCAGTGCACCAGGACTAGCGAACAATGAGCAGTTCTTC.

This clonotype was detected many times. This chain links TRBV27 with TRBJ2-7; 8 positions match TRBD1. Per germline, CDR1 MNHEY and CDR2 SMNVEV (reference sequence). J lost 5 bases, V lost 5 bases, and 20 bases had no gene match. The CDR3 has 18 residues. The CDR3 protein is CASSPLIVGDRRSDEQYF. The CDR3 nucleotides read TGTGCCAGCAGTCCGCTTATCGTCGGGGACAGGCGGTCCGACGAGCAGTACTTC.

This clonotype occurred many times. This chain links TRBV20-1 with TRBJ2-7, with 8 bases matching TRBD2. Trimming removed 4 bases from V and 0 bases from J; junction bases left unmatched: 8. Per the germline V gene, CDR1 is DFQATT and CDR2 is SNEGSKA (reference sequence). The CDR3 totals 15 residues. The CDR3 bases are TGCAGTGCTATTGCTCCGGGGGGGGCCTCCTACGAGCAGTACTTC. It yields the protein CSAIAPGGASYEQYF.